One and the same sample provided the 24 T cell receptor beta chains below, sequenced in a study of blood T cell repertoires in COVID-19. Here immunoSEQ multiplex PCR was the method, and the copy in TCRdb shows in-frame clones only, minus some. Of 200,000 to 250,000 clones in the sample, about three quarters were seen once. The material sequenced was peripheral blood. The receptors here all came from a woman aged 70-85 years with acute or convalescent COVID-19.

Concerning this clone: The junction shows a germline mismatch at one end, possibly a read error. J is TRBJ2-5 and V is TRBV12-3 or TRBV12-4; D uncertain. The CDR3 is 13 residues long. Here the CDR3 DNA reads TGTGCCAGCAGTTTTTCCCTGCAAGAGGCCCAGTACTTC. It encodes CASSFSLQEAQYF.

CDR3: CASSSSGGRGETQYF. In nucleotides, the CDR3 is TGTGCCAGCAGCTCAAGCGGGGGGCGGGGAGAGACCCAGTACTTC. The rearrangement links TRBV5-8 to TRBJ2-5; 9 positions match TRBD2. V lost 3 bases to trimming and J lost 4 bases; unmatched junction nucleotides: 7. Germline V gene data show CDR1 as SGHTS and CDR2 as YDEGEE. CDR3 length: 15 residues.

This clone has just one count. The V gene is TRBV29-1, the J gene TRBJ2-3, with 7 bases that match TRBD1. With 5 bases clipped from V and 1 base from J, the junction kept 9 bases outside the gene matches. Germline CDR1 SQVTM, CDR2 ANQGSEA. CDR3 length: 15 amino acids. The CDR3 region has the DNA TGCAGCGTTTCCGGGACAGCGGCCCGCACAGATACGCAGTATTTT. Protein: CSVSGTAARTDTQYF.

The chain employs TRBV7-2 and TRBJ1-6; D is ambiguous. V was clipped by 9 bases and J by 7 bases, with 16 bases between them. Germline assignment: CDR1 SGHTA and CDR2 FQGNSA. The CDR3 spans 14 residues. DNA for the CDR3: TGTGCCAGTACGATAATGGGAGGCAATTCACCCCTCCACTTT. Translating it yields CASTIMGGNSPLHF.

The chain carries TRBV5-1 and TRBJ2-7; perhaps TRBD2 as D (5 bases). Per the germline V gene, CDR1 is SGHRS and CDR2 is YFSETQ. Trimming left V 1 base short and J 6 bases short, with 11 bases between. This CDR3 has 13 residues. The CDR3 region is CASSLLEAAEQYF. The CDR3, as DNA: TGCGCCAGCAGCTTGTTGGAGGCAGCCGAGCAGTACTTC.

The V gene is TRBV13, the J gene TRBJ1-1, with 7 bases matching TRBD1. Losses at the gene ends were 4 bases for V and 6 bases for J; bases not matched to a gene: 8. The CDR3 covers 14 residues. CDR1 and CDR2 from the germline V gene are PRHDT and FYEKMQ (reference sequence). The CDR3 here is CASSSDREVPEAFF. CDR3 nucleotide sequence: TGTGCCAGCAGCTCCGACAGGGAGGTGCCTGAAGCTTTCTTT.

This clone was observed a single time. V gene TRBV19 combines with J gene TRBJ1-3; 8 nucleotides align to TRBD1. Unmatched junction bases numbered 8, after V lost 10 bases and J lost 0 bases. In germline, CDR1 is LNHDA, CDR2 SQIVND (reference sequence). This CDR3 contains 15 residues. The CDR3 spells CATTDRGLSGNTIYF. CDR3 DNA sequence: TGTGCCACTACCGACAGGGGCCTCTCTGGAAACACCATATATTTT. Supplemented by reference TRBV19 and TRBJ1-3, the full variable domain reads DGGITQSPKYLFRKEGQNVTLSCEQNLNHDAMYWYRQDPGQGLRLIYYSQIVNDFQKGDIAEGYSVSREKKESFPLTVTSAQKNPTAFYLCATTDRGLSGNTIYFGEGSWLTVV.

V is TRBV6-6 and J is TRBJ2-5, with D tentatively TRBD2 (6 bases). The germline V gene has CDR1 MNHNY and CDR2 SVGAGI (reference sequence). This CDR3 has 12 amino acids. Trimming removed 6 bases at V and 7 bases at J, with 12 bases between. DNA of the CDR3: TGTGCCAGCAGCTCAGGAGGGGTGACCCAGTACTTC. Translation gives CASSSGGVTQYF.

The chain joins TRBV14 to TRBJ1-4; D ambiguous. Trimming removed 1 base at V and 8 bases at J, with 11 bases between. CDR1 and CDR2 from the germline V gene are SGHDN and FVKESK. CDR3 length: 14 residues. This chain's CDR3 is CASSQGGSSEKLFF. The CDR3 DNA follows: TGTGCCAGCAGCCAAGGGGGATCTAGCGAAAAACTGTTTTTT. The full variable domain, in which reference TRBV14 and TRBJ1-4 provide the parts outside the CDR3, is EAGVTQFPSHSVIEKGQTVTLRCDPISGHDNLYWYRRVMGKEIKFLLHFVKESKQDESGMPNNRFLAERTGGTYSTLKVQPAELEDSGVYFCASSQGGSSEKLFFGSGTQLSVL.

This chain joins TRBV7-2 and TRBJ1-3, with 9 positions matching TRBD1. Germline V gene data show CDR1 as SGHTA and CDR2 as FQGNSA. This CDR3 is 17 amino acids long. V lost 5 bases to trimming and J lost 0 bases; unmatched junction nucleotides: 8. CDR3 DNA: TGTGCCAGCAGCCGTTCAGGACAGGGGATCTCTGGAAACACCATATATTTT. This gives the protein CASSRSGQGISGNTIYF.

V is TRBV2 and J is TRBJ1-4; D is uncertain. The CDR3 totals 15 residues. The germline V gene encodes CDR1 SNHLY and CDR2 FYNNEI. V dropped 6 bases and J dropped 0 bases, with 11 bases sitting between them. CDR3 region: CASRLTPSTNEKLFF. The CDR3 DNA sequence: TGTGCCAGCAGGCTCACACCTTCAACTAATGAAAAACTGTTTTTT.

Only one count was recorded for this clone. The chain carries TRBV7-9 and TRBJ2-7, with 14 nucleotides matching TRBD2. The CDR3 sequence is 15 residues long. Germline values: CDR1 SEHNR, CDR2 FQNEAQ (reference sequence). The J segment lost 4 bases and the V segment lost 3 bases, leaving 2 bases of the junction unmatched. CDR3 loop: CASSLTSGGAYEQYF. The CDR3 coding sequence is TGTGCCAGCAGCTTGACTAGCGGGGGGGCTTACGAGCAGTACTTC.

The chain uses TRBV10-3 and TRBJ2-3; D is perhaps TRBD2 (6 bases). The CDR3 contains 13 residues. Germline V gene data show CDR1 as ENHRY and CDR2 as SYGVKD. Trimming left V 6 bases short and J 2 bases short, with 9 bases between. DNA for the CDR3: TGTGCCATCAGCCCGGGGGTCACAGATACGCAGTATTTT. Encoded protein: CAISPGVTDTQYF.

The chain joins TRBV2 to TRBJ1-2; TRBD1 matches at 7 bases. V trimming: 7 bases; J trimming: 1 base; junction bases outside the gene matches: 6. The length of the CDR3 is 14 residues. CDR1 and CDR2 (germline): SNHLY, FYNNEI. This chain's CDR3 is CASTTGQSNYGYTF. DNA of the CDR3: TGTGCCAGCACCACGGGACAGAGTAACTATGGCTACACCTTC.

This chain connects TRBV20-1 to TRBJ1-1; 9 bases line up with TRBD1. Looked up from germline, CDR1 is DFQATT and CDR2 is SNEGSKA (reference sequence). Trimming at V came to 6 bases and at J to 11 bases, leaving 4 bases not matched to a gene. This CDR3 comprises 10 residues. CDR3 in DNA: TGCAGTGCAGGGACAGGGCGGGCTTTCTTT. Its protein is CSAGTGRAFF.

The CDR3 bases are TGTGCCAGCAGCCAGGACAGTTCCTATGGCTACACCTTC. Amino acids: CASSQDSSYGYTF. The chain recombines TRBV5-8 with TRBJ1-2, with D tentatively TRBD1 (6 bases). There are 13 residues in the CDR3. Germline V gene lookup returns CDR1 SGHTS and CDR2 YDEGEE. The V end was cut by 4 bases, the J end by 4 bases, with 11 bases between.

The chain employs TRBV5-1 and TRBJ2-7; 11 bases match TRBD2. J lost 5 bases, V lost 0 bases, and 4 bases had no gene match. The CDR3 runs 15 residues. The germline gives CDR1 SGHRS, CDR2 YFSETQ. CDR3 sequence: CASSLDIAGGNEQYF. In nucleotides, the CDR3 is TGCGCCAGCAGCTTGGATATAGCGGGGGGGAACGAGCAGTACTTC.

The chain links TRBV10-3 to TRBJ2-5, with D unresolved. V was cut by 4 bases and J by 3 bases, with 6 bases left in between. CDR3 length: 12 amino acids. Germline values: CDR1 ENHRY, CDR2 SYGVKD. CDR3 region: CAISGAEETQYF. In nucleotides, the CDR3 is TGTGCCATCAGTGGCGCTGAAGAGACCCAGTACTTC.

This sequence joins TRBV6-5 and TRBJ2-7; D is unclear. This CDR3 contains 12 residues. Trimming stripped 8 bases from V and 7 bases from J, with 15 bases between. Germline CDR1 reads MNHEY; CDR2 reads SVGAGI. As DNA, the CDR3 is TGTGCCAGCGGAGCGACCTTAGGAGAGCAGTACGTC. Protein: CASGATLGEQYV.

This clone was recorded only once. This rearrangement joins TRBV11-2 to TRBJ2-5, with TRBD1 matching over 8 bases. V gave up 11 bases and J gave up 2 bases; unmatched junction bases: 7. This CDR3 is built from 13 residues. Germline V gives CDR1 SGHAT, CDR2 FQNNGV. The CDR3 DNA follows: TGTGCCGACCGGGGGACAGGACAAGAGACCCAGTACTTC. This sequence encodes CADRGTGQETQYF. Based on the CDR3 plus reference TRBV11-2 and TRBJ2-5, the full variable domain is EAGVAQSPRYKIIEKRQSVAFWCNPISGHATLYWYQQILGQGPKLLIQFQNNGVVDDSQLPKDRFSAERLKGVDSTLKIQPAKLEDSAVYLCADRGTGQETQYFGPGTRLLVL.

The chain is built from TRBV6-1 and TRBJ1-3; possible D gene TRBD1, 5 bases. Trimming removed 0 bases at V and 4 bases at J, with 13 bases between. Germline V CDR1 and CDR2: MNHNS, SASEGT. The CDR3 totals 16 residues. The CDR3 sequence is CASSEALGTTGNTIYF. CDR3 nucleotides: TGTGCCAGCAGTGAAGCTTTGGGGACTACGGGAAACACCATATATTTT.

This clone occurred once. The chain carries TRBV24-1 and TRBJ2-5, with D perhaps TRBD2 (5 bases). V lost 2 bases to trimming and J lost 3 bases, with 9 bases between them. The CDR3 is 14 residues long. Germline lookup yields CDR1 KGHDR and CDR2 SFDVKD. Written as DNA, the CDR3 is TGTGCCACCAGTGATTCGAGGGCAGAAGAGACCCAGTACTTC. The encoded protein is CATSDSRAEETQYF.

This sequence joins TRBV6-5 and TRBJ2-7; D is ambiguous. V was cut by 8 bases and J by 3 bases, with 14 bases left in between. In germline, CDR1 is MNHEY, CDR2 SVGAGI. CDR3 length: 13 amino acids. CDR3 nucleotide sequence: TGTGCCAGCGGTCCCAGTGGCCTCTACGAGCAGTACGTC. It is translated as CASGPSGLYEQYV.

The chain has TRBV12-3 or TRBV12-4 and TRBJ2-4; a weak D match, TRBD1 (6 bases). The V end lost 3 bases, the J end lost 5 bases, and 8 bases lay between the germline ends. The CDR3 is made up of 13 amino acids. In DNA, the CDR3 is TGTGCCAGCAGTTTTTGGACAGAAAACATTCAGTACTTC. It encodes CASSFWTENIQYF.